Shown below are 4 T cell receptor beta chains from a single sample sequenced in a study of immune cell composition in non-small cell lung cancer. This table comes from immunoSEQ multiplex PCR, and its TCRdb copy is limited to in-frame clones, with some not included. The repertoire includes fewer than 4,000 clones, about three quarters of them detected once, and 9.5% to 15% sits in the top ten. Normal lung was taken at the farthest possible site, at least 3 cm from tumour. Sequencing input: non-adjacent lung tissue. The receptors were gathered from a human donor with non-small cell lung cancer. The donor label of this sample is uncertain.

This clone was seen more than once but under ten times. The CDR3 DNA is TGTGCCAGCAGCTTGGTCGGGACAGGGGAGTCCGGGGCCAACGTCCTGACTTTC. Protein product: CASSLVGTGESGANVLTF. V and J are TRBV5-5 and TRBJ2-6, with 10 positions matching TRBD1. This CDR3 comprises 18 residues. Germline CDR1 reads SGHKS; CDR2 reads YYEKEE (reference sequence). The junction had 7 bases not matched to a gene; V was cut back by 0 bases and J by 4 bases.

The chain is built from TRBV5-4 and TRBJ2-7; 7 bases match TRBD1. Germline CDR1 and CDR2: SGHNT and YYREEE (reference sequence). Trimming at V came to 4 bases and at J to 1 base, leaving 11 bases not matched to a gene. The CDR3 runs 16 residues. The CDR3 loop reads CASSISSRQGSYEQYF. In nucleotides, the CDR3 is TGTGCCAGCAGCATCTCGTCCCGACAGGGATCCTACGAGCAGTACTTC.

This clone was recorded only once. The rearrangement joins TRBV6-5 to TRBJ2-5; 8 bases fit TRBD2. Per the germline V gene, CDR1 is MNHEY and CDR2 is SVGAGI. The CDR3 is 13 amino acids. V gave up 5 bases and J gave up 5 bases; unmatched junction bases: 4. This CDR3 is CASSPGGGETQYF. In DNA form, the CDR3 reads TGTGCCAGCAGTCCTGGCGGGGGGGAGACCCAGTACTTC.

The chain links TRBV7-9 to TRBJ2-1, with 7 nucleotides matching TRBD1. The length of the CDR3 is 14 residues. Unmatched junction bases numbered 12, after V lost 6 bases and J lost 10 bases. CDR1 and CDR2 from the germline V gene are SEHNR and FQNEAQ (reference sequence). The chain's CDR3 is CASSSNGQTGEQFF. CDR3 bases: TGTGCCAGCAGTTCCAACGGACAGACAGGGGAGCAGTTCTTC.